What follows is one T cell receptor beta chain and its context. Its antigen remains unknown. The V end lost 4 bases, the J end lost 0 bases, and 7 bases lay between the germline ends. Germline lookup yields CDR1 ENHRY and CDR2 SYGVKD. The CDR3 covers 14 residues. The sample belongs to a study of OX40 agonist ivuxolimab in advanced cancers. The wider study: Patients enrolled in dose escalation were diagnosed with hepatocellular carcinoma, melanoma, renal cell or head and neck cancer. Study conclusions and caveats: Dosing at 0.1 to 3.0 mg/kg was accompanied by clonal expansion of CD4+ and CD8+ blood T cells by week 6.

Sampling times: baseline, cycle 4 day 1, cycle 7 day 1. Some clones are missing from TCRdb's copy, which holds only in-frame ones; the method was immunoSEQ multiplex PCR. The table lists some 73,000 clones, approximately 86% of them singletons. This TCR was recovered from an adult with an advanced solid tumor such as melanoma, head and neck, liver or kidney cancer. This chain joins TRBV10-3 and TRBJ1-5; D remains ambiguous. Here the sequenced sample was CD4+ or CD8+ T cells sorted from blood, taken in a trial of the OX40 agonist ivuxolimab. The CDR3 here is CAISGTVSNQPQHF. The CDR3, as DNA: TGTGCCATCAGTGGGACGGTTAGCAATCAGCCCCAGCATTTT.